These 15 T cell receptor beta chains were sequenced from one sample in a study of regulatory T cells in long-lasting Graves disease (dated by TCRdb to about 2021). The time point tag for this specimen amounts to: newly diagnosed GD, antithyroid drugs for less than 3 months. For both TCR sequencing and RNA sequencing, RNA was extracted from PBMCs using TRIzol. The protocol used for the library was multiplex PCR. The sequencer was an Illumina HiSeq 4000. To build TCR beta libraries, CDR3 regions were amplified by Arm-PCR using iRepertoire HTBI primers. TCRdb took the public reads, trimmed them with fastp at Q25, ran MiXCR for clone calling and kept in-frame beta chains. All rows with the same CDR3 protein become a single entry with the most common DNA and genes. This sample holds 550,000 to 600,000 distinct CDR3 sequences; about 15% were observed only once. Of the sample, around 12% is held by the ten largest clones.

These same records also appear under a second study, on T cells in Graves' hyperthyroidism and ophthalmopathy.

Here the sequenced sample was peripheral blood mononuclear cells (PBMCs), taken at new diagnosis, from a patient treated with antithyroid drugs. Receptors originate from a man aged 18 to 29 with Graves disease. Donor details come from another sample of the same person, matched by shared clones.

This clonotype was counted at least ten times. This chain joins TRBV2 and TRBJ1-1; D is ambiguous. This CDR3 has 13 residues. Per germline, CDR1 SNHLY and CDR2 FYNNEI. V lost 6 bases and J 5 bases, leaving 13 bases between the germline ends. The CDR3 DNA reads as TGTGCCAGCAGGGGAAGGGCGAGGACTGAAGCTTTCTTT. This sequence encodes CASRGRARTEAFF.

This clonotype was seen a handful of times. V is TRBV29-1 and J is TRBJ2-7, with D possibly TRBD1 on 6 matching bases. The V end was cut by 6 bases, the J end by 1 base, with 19 bases between. Germline V gene data show CDR1 as SQVTM and CDR2 as ANQGSEA. The CDR3 extends over 15 amino acids. CDR3 sequence: CSVLGTQHTSYEQYF. The DNA of the CDR3 is TGCAGCGTCCTAGGGACACAGCATACTTCCTACGAGCAGTACTTC.

The CDR3 coding sequence is TGCAGTGCTCCTTTGACAGGGGGCCGTTACGAGCAGTACTTC. Its protein is CSAPLTGGRYEQYF. This chain links TRBV20-1 with TRBJ2-7; 10 bases are shared with TRBD1. The germline V gene encodes CDR1 DFQATT and CDR2 SNEGSKA (reference sequence). The CDR3 loop spans 14 amino acids. With 5 bases clipped from V and 4 bases from J, the junction kept 8 bases outside the gene matches.

The sample holds a few counts of this clonotype. V is TRBV3-1 and J is TRBJ2-1, with 10 nucleotides matching TRBD2. This CDR3 is 19 amino acids long. Germline values: CDR1 LGHDT, CDR2 YNNKEL (reference sequence). J was trimmed by 1 base and V by 0 bases; bases with no gene match: 9. CDR3 sequence: CASSQEFLPSGGSYNEQFF. The CDR3 region has the DNA TGTGCCAGCAGCCAAGAATTTCTGCCTAGCGGGGGTTCCTACAATGAGCAGTTCTTC.

In its sample, this clonotype was seen many times. J is TRBJ2-7 and V is TRBV30; 7 bases match TRBD1. Unmatched junction bases numbered 12, after V lost 6 bases and J lost 7 bases. Germline lookup yields CDR1 GTSNPN and CDR2 SVGIG (reference sequence). This CDR3 comprises 13 residues. CDR3 sequence: CACHIGTEIEQYF. Written as DNA, the CDR3 is TGTGCCTGTCACATCGGGACAGAGATTGAGCAGTACTTC.

The chain carries TRBV2 and TRBJ2-7; 8 positions agree with TRBD2. The germline CDR1 and CDR2 sequences are SNHLY and FYNNEI. With 2 bases clipped from V and 0 bases from J, the junction kept 6 bases outside the gene matches. The CDR3 length is 16 residues. The CDR3 sequence is CASSEFMGTSSYEQYF. CDR3 bases: TGTGCCAGCAGTGAATTTATGGGGACTAGCTCCTACGAGCAGTACTTC. Drawing the rest from reference TRBV2 and TRBJ2-7, the complete variable domain is EPEVTQTPSHQVTQMGQEVILRCVPISNHLYFYWYRQILGQKVEFLVSFYNNEISEKSEIFDDQFSVERPDGSNFTLKIRSTKLEDSAMYFCASSEFMGTSSYEQYFGPGTRLTVT.

This clonotype appeared many times. CDR3 protein: CASSPGLAGGLRYNEQFF. CDR3 DNA: TGTGCCAGCAGTCCCGGACTAGCGGGAGGGCTGAGGTACAATGAGCAGTTCTTC. The chain has TRBV27 and TRBJ2-1, with 15 bases that match TRBD2. CDR1 is MNHEY, CDR2 SMNVEV, per germline (reference sequence). CDR3 length: 18 amino acids. The trim removed 5 bases at V and 4 bases at J, leaving 9 bases unmatched.

Ten or more counts support this clonotype. This chain joins TRBV6-1 and TRBJ2-1; perhaps D is TRBD1 or TRBD2 (5 bases each). The V gene lost 7 bases and the J gene lost 3 bases, with 16 bases spanning the gap. The CDR3 contains 15 residues. CDR1 and CDR2 from the germline V gene are MNHNS and SASEGT. As DNA, the CDR3 is TGTGCCAGCATCCCCGGGGCAGGTTACTACAATGAGCAGTTCTTC. Translation gives CASIPGAGYYNEQFF.

This chain uses TRBV5-1 with TRBJ2-1, with 7 nucleotides matching TRBD2. The V and J ends lost 7 bases and 3 bases, in that order; junction bases with no gene match: 10. The germline CDR1 and CDR2 sequences are SGHRS and YFSETQ. The CDR3 loop spans 15 amino acids. The CDR3 DNA follows: TGCGCCAGCGGCCGGACGGGCGGGGGCTACAATGAGCAGTTCTTC. Translating it yields CASGRTGGGYNEQFF.

This clonotype was observed a handful of times. V gene TRBV20-1 combines with J gene TRBJ2-7; the D gene is possibly TRBD2 (5 bases). The length of the CDR3 is 13 residues. Trimming removed 0 bases at V and 4 bases at J, with 10 bases between. Germline V CDR1 and CDR2: DFQATT, SNEGSKA (reference sequence). The CDR3 bases are TGCAGTGCTAGAGACGACTACGGTTACGAGCAGTACTTC. Protein: CSARDDYGYEQYF.

This clonotype was detected many times. The chain combines TRBV20-1 with TRBJ2-7; D gene uncertain. Germline loops: CDR1 DFQATT, CDR2 SNEGSKA (reference sequence). The V end was cut by 2 bases, the J end by 0 bases, with 11 bases between. The CDR3 runs to 14 residues. CDR3 in amino acids: CSARNPTSSYEQYF. Here the CDR3 DNA reads TGCAGTGCTAGAAACCCTACAAGCTCCTACGAGCAGTACTTC.

V usage is TRBV19 and J usage is TRBJ2-7; the D gene is possibly TRBD1 (5 bases). This CDR3 is built from 15 residues. Trimming stripped 5 bases from V and 3 bases from J, with 17 bases between. Germline V lookup: CDR1 LNHDA, CDR2 SQIVND (reference sequence). The CDR3 loop reads CASSWSQGGIYEQYF. The CDR3 DNA reads TGTGCCAGTAGTTGGTCGCAGGGCGGAATCTACGAGCAGTACTTC.

At least ten counts were recorded for this clonotype. The genes are TRBV28 and TRBJ2-7; 11 nucleotides line up with TRBD2. After removal of 10 bases from V and 2 bases from J, the junction contained 10 bases not matched to a gene. This CDR3 comprises 15 residues. The germline V gene encodes CDR1 MDHEN and CDR2 SYDVKM. The CDR3 sequence: CAIDTGTSGTYEQYF. CDR3 sequence (DNA): TGTGCCATCGATACCGGGACTAGCGGCACCTACGAGCAGTACTTC.

This clonotype was observed a handful of times. V and J are TRBV18 and TRBJ1-3; tentative D call: TRBD1 (5 bases). V dropped 1 base and J dropped 0 bases, with 10 bases sitting between them. The CDR3 is made up of 16 amino acids. Germline CDR1 KGHSH, CDR2 LQKENI. The CDR3 sequence: CASSPRGGNSGNTIYF. In DNA, the CDR3 is TGTGCCAGCTCACCACGTGGGGGGAACTCTGGAAACACCATATATTTT.

This clonotype was seen at least ten times. The CDR3 bases are TGTGCCAGCAGCACCCGGGGGCGAAAGCAGTACTTC. It codes for CASSTRGRKQYF. V gene TRBV6-1 combines with J gene TRBJ2-7, with D possibly called TRBD1 or TRBD2 (6 bases each). The CDR3 has 12 amino acids. Germline V gene lookup returns CDR1 MNHNS and CDR2 SASEGT. V was trimmed by 6 bases and J by 8 bases, leaving 14 bases between them.